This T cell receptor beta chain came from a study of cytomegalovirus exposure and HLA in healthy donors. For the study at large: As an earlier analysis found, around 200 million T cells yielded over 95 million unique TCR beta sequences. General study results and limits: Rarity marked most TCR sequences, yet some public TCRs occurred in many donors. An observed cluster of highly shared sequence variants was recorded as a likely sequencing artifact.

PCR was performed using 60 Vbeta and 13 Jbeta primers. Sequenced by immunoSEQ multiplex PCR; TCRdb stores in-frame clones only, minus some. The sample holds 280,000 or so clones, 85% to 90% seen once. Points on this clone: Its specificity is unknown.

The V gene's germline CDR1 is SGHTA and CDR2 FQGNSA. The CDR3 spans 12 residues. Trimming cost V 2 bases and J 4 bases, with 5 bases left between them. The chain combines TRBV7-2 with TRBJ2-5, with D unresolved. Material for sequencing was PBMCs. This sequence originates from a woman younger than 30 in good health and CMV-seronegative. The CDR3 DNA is TGTGCCAGCAGCTTATACGGAGAGACCCAGTACTTC. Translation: CASSLYGETQYF. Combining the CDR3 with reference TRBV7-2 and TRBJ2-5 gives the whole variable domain GAGVSQSPSNKVTEKGKDVELRCDPISGHTALYWYRQSLGQGLEFLIYFQGNSAPDKSGLPSDRFSAERTGGSVSTLTIQRTQQEDSAVYLCASSLYGETQYFGPGTRLLVL.